These 26 T cell receptor beta chains share one sample of origin, sequenced in a study of CD8 T cells in Susac syndrome. With random hexamers, about 0.45 to 1 ug RNA was reverse transcribed. One entry per CDR3 protein results from TCRdb running MiXCR on the immunoSEQ multiplex PCR reads. The table includes 150,000 to 200,000 distinct CDR3 sequences, about 94% detected once. Sequencing was carried out using CD4+ T cells from PBMCs. The receptors were sampled from a human donor in good health.

The chain joins TRBV3-1 to TRBJ1-1; D is unclear. Germline CDR1 reads LGHDT; CDR2 reads YNNKEL (reference sequence). The ends were cut back, 4 bases at V and 3 bases at J, with 6 bases in the middle. This CDR3 has 12 residues. The chain's CDR3 is CASSREYTEAFF. CDR3 bases: TGTGCCAGCAGCCGAGAATACACTGAAGCTTTCTTT.

The rearrangement joins TRBV6-4 to TRBJ1-1; D gene ambiguous. This CDR3 contains 13 residues. V shed 4 bases and J shed 9 bases, with 15 bases lying between them. The germline V gene encodes CDR1 MRHNA and CDR2 SNTAGT. The CDR3 DNA follows: TGTGCCAGCAGTGTCGAGACGAATCGGAAAGCTTTCTTT. Residues: CASSVETNRKAFF.

The CDR3 sequence is CASRPRDRANTEAFF. CDR3 in DNA: TGTGCCAGCAGACCTCGGGACAGGGCCAACACTGAAGCTTTCTTT. The chain employs TRBV6-6 and TRBJ1-1; 9 nucleotides line up with TRBD1. Germline CDR1 and CDR2: MNHNY and SVGAGI (reference sequence). There are 15 residues in the CDR3. The junction had 7 bases not matched to a gene; V was cut back by 6 bases and J by 2 bases.

V gene TRBV20-1 combines with J gene TRBJ2-5; D remains unclear. This CDR3 has 15 amino acids. In germline, CDR1 is DFQATT, CDR2 SNEGSKA (reference sequence). V lost 0 bases, J lost 8 bases, and 19 bases lay in between. This chain's CDR3 is CSARDIRAGMGTQYF. CDR3 nucleotide sequence: TGCAGTGCTAGAGATATTCGGGCAGGAATGGGAACCCAGTACTTC.

The V and J genes are TRBV7-9 and TRBJ1-1; 7 bases agree with TRBD1. The V segment lost 5 bases and the J segment 8 bases; nucleotides outside the gene matches: 8. This CDR3 region has 13 residues. CDR1 and CDR2 (germline): SEHNR, FQNEAQ (reference sequence). The CDR3 here is CASSPRQGGEAFF. The CDR3 nucleotides read TGTGCCAGCAGCCCTCGACAGGGAGGCGAAGCTTTCTTT.

The chain is built from TRBV29-1 and TRBJ2-7, with D possibly matching TRBD1 (6 bases). The CDR3 is 12 residues long. From germline, CDR1 is SQVTM and CDR2 ANQGSEA. V dropped 5 bases and J dropped 0 bases, with 8 bases sitting between them. CDR3 residues: CSVTGSSYEQYF. CDR3 coding DNA: TGCAGCGTTACAGGGAGCTCCTACGAGCAGTACTTC.

V usage is TRBV3-1 and J usage is TRBJ2-5, with D hard to call. The CDR3 is made up of 14 amino acids. Germline loops: CDR1 LGHDT, CDR2 YNNKEL (reference sequence). V lost 4 bases, J lost 9 bases, and 18 bases lay in between. DNA for the CDR3: TGTGCCAGCAGCCTCAACCTAGGGTTCGCGGCCCAGTACTTC. This encodes CASSLNLGFAAQYF.

The V gene is TRBV20-1, the J gene TRBJ2-7; the match to TRBD2 covers 8 bases. The CDR3 is 14 residues long. CDR1 is DFQATT and CDR2 is SNEGSKA in the germline V gene (reference sequence). Unmatched junction bases numbered 8, after V lost 3 bases and J lost 4 bases. The CDR3 sequence: CSASGGGGPYEQYF. The CDR3 nucleotides are TGCAGTGCTAGTGGGGGCGGGGGGCCTTACGAGCAGTACTTC.

V gene TRBV28 combines with J gene TRBJ2-5; 9 nucleotides match TRBD1. Germline trimming cut 8 bases from V and 5 bases from J; bases unmatched to any gene: 3. Germline assignment: CDR1 MDHEN and CDR2 SYDVKM. The CDR3 spans 12 residues. CDR3 amino acids: CASGGQGETQYF. CDR3 coding DNA: TGTGCCAGCGGGGGACAGGGCGAGACCCAGTACTTC. Based on the CDR3 plus reference TRBV28 and TRBJ2-5, the full variable domain is DVKVTQSSRYLVKRTGEKVFLECVQDMDHENMFWYRQDPGLGLRLIYFSYDVKMKEKGDIPEGYSVSREKKERFSLILESASTNQTSMYLCASGGQGETQYFGPGTRLLVL.

This chain joins TRBV28 and TRBJ2-7; a possible D gene is TRBD1 (5 bases). V was shortened by 4 bases and J by 7 bases, with 11 bases between the two germline ends. Germline V gene data show CDR1 as MDHEN and CDR2 as SYDVKM. The CDR3 extends over 12 amino acids. The CDR3 here is CASSSQGREQYF. CDR3 coding DNA: TGTGCCAGCAGTTCCCAGGGAAGGGAGCAGTACTTC.

The chain carries TRBV7-2 and TRBJ1-6; D is ambiguous. Germline CDR1 is SGHTA and CDR2 is FQGNSA. Deletions cut 1 base from V and 7 bases from J, with 5 bases between. This CDR3 contains 13 residues. The CDR3 sequence: CASSLEVNSPLHF. The CDR3 bases are TGTGCCAGCAGCTTAGAGGTCAATTCACCCCTCCACTTT.

This rearrangement joins TRBV29-1 to TRBJ1-3; TRBD1 matches 10 bases. Germline V gives CDR1 SQVTM, CDR2 ANQGSEA. With 6 bases clipped from V and 3 bases from J, the junction kept 5 bases outside the gene matches. The CDR3 extends over 14 amino acids. As DNA, the CDR3 is TGCAGCGTCGACAGGGGGCTGGGTGGAAACACCATATATTTT. Its protein product is CSVDRGLGGNTIYF.

This chain joins TRBV27 and TRBJ2-7, with D uncertain. This CDR3 has 16 residues. V was pared by 8 bases and J by 1 base, with 21 bases between. CDR1 MNHEY and CDR2 SMNVEV come from the germline V gene (reference sequence). CDR3 in amino acids: CASLPTPGLLSYEQYF. CDR3 sequence (DNA): TGTGCCAGCCTTCCGACGCCCGGTCTACTATCCTACGAGCAGTACTTC.

This clonotype was detected only once. CDR3 amino acids: CASSLAPATDTQYF. In DNA, the CDR3 is TGTGCCAGCAGCTTAGCCCCAGCCACAGATACGCAGTATTTT. The chain employs TRBV7-2 and TRBJ2-3; D call uncertain. The CDR3 extends over 14 amino acids. V dropped 0 bases and J dropped 2 bases, with 6 bases sitting between them. From germline, CDR1 is SGHTA and CDR2 FQGNSA.

The chain is built from TRBV6-1 and TRBJ1-6; D gene ambiguous. V gave up 4 bases and J gave up 7 bases, with 11 bases separating them. The germline gives CDR1 MNHNS, CDR2 SASEGT. The CDR3 runs to 14 residues. The CDR3 here is CASSAMQMNSPLHF. The CDR3 DNA follows: TGTGCCAGCAGTGCGATGCAAATGAATTCACCCCTCCACTTT.

The chain uses TRBV18 and TRBJ2-7; the match to TRBD1 covers 7 bases. CDR1 is KGHSH and CDR2 is LQKENI in the germline V gene. With 2 bases clipped from V and 3 bases from J, the junction kept 1 base outside the gene matches. The CDR3 runs 13 residues. The CDR3 nucleotides read TGTGCCAGCTCACCATCAGGGGGCTACGAGCAGTACTTC. Translated, it gives CASSPSGGYEQYF.

The CDR3 coding sequence is TGTGCCAGCAGTCGCCGGACAAGCCAAAGCGGCGATACGCAGTATTTT. Its protein is CASSRRTSQSGDTQYF. This chain links TRBV28 with TRBJ2-3, with D possibly being TRBD1 or TRBD2 (5 bases each). V lost 5 bases to trimming and J lost 6 bases, with 21 bases between them. CDR3 size: 16 residues. CDR1 is MDHEN, CDR2 SYDVKM, per germline. Using reference TRBV28 and TRBJ2-3 for the parts outside the CDR3, the full variable domain is DVKVTQSSRYLVKRTGEKVFLECVQDMDHENMFWYRQDPGLGLRLIYFSYDVKMKEKGDIPEGYSVSREKKERFSLILESASTNQTSMYLCASSRRTSQSGDTQYFGPGTRLTVL.

The rearrangement uses TRBV20-1 and TRBJ1-4, with a possible D match to TRBD1 (5 bases). Trimming left V 6 bases short and J 0 bases short, with 17 bases between. In germline, CDR1 is DFQATT, CDR2 SNEGSKA (reference sequence). The CDR3 has 16 amino acids. CDR3 loop: CSAKGVGWATNEKLFF. In DNA, the CDR3 is TGCAGTGCAAAAGGGGTCGGGTGGGCAACTAATGAAAAACTGTTTTTT.

The chain joins TRBV6-6 to TRBJ1-4, with TRBD1 matching 7 bases. V shed 7 bases and J 7 bases; nucleotides not matched to a gene: 12. Germline-derived CDR1 and CDR2 are MNHNY and SVGAGI (reference sequence). CDR3 length: 15 residues. This CDR3 is CASTPTGRVGEKLFF. CDR3 coding DNA: TGTGCCAGCACCCCGACAGGGCGCGTTGGTGAAAAACTGTTTTTT.

The DNA for the CDR3 is TGTGCCAGCAGCCAAGATGGGGGGGCAGATCAGCCCCAGCATTTT. Residues: CASSQDGGADQPQHF. The chain employs TRBV3-1 and TRBJ1-5; possibly TRBD1 for D (6 bases). V dropped 0 bases and J dropped 5 bases, with 11 bases sitting between them. The CDR3 is 15 amino acids. Germline assignment: CDR1 LGHDT and CDR2 YNNKEL (reference sequence).

V gene TRBV18 combines with J gene TRBJ2-1; D gene ambiguous. V gave up 4 bases and J gave up 8 bases, with 6 bases separating them. Germline V CDR1 and CDR2: KGHSH, LQKENI. The CDR3 is made up of 11 amino acids. The DNA for the CDR3 is TGTGCCAGCTCACGAGAGGATGAGCAGTTCTTC. As protein: CASSREDEQFF.

The chain combines TRBV27 with TRBJ1-1; D uncertain. CDR1 is MNHEY and CDR2 is SMNVEV in the germline V gene (reference sequence). The CDR3 length is 14 residues. V was clipped by 2 bases and J by 4 bases, with 11 bases between them. Here the CDR3 DNA reads TGTGCCAGCAGTTTAACGACGGCGCGCACTGAAGCTTTCTTT. This translates into CASSLTTARTEAFF.

This chain links TRBV7-2 with TRBJ2-3; 14 nucleotides agree with TRBD2. V dropped 1 base and J dropped 4; count of bases not matched to a gene: 1. This CDR3 is 16 amino acids long. The V gene's germline CDR1 is SGHTA and CDR2 FQGNSA. CDR3 protein: CASSLEGLAGADTQYF. In nucleotides, the CDR3 is TGTGCCAGCAGCTTAGAGGGACTAGCGGGAGCAGATACGCAGTATTTT.

V is TRBV25-1 and J is TRBJ1-5, with D perhaps matching TRBD1 (6 bases). The ends were cut back, 8 bases at V and 2 bases at J, with 13 bases in the middle. The CDR3 is made up of 14 amino acids. From germline, CDR1 is MGHDK and CDR2 SYGVNS. CDR3 sequence: CASSEGGGNQPQHF. CDR3 DNA sequence: TGTGCCAGCTCCGAGGGGGGAGGCAATCAGCCCCAGCATTTT.

This sequence joins TRBV20-1 and TRBJ2-4; perhaps TRBD2 as D (5 bases). CDR3 size: 15 residues. Germline V gives CDR1 DFQATT, CDR2 SNEGSKA (reference sequence). Trimming removed 0 bases from V and 1 base from J, with 10 bases in between. The CDR3 DNA reads TGCAGTGCTAGAGAGGAGGTTGGGGCCAAAAACATTCAGTACTTC. Translating gives CSAREEVGAKNIQYF.

CDR3 amino acids: CATRQVAGTDTQYF. CDR3 coding DNA: TGTGCCACCCGACAGGTCGCAGGCACAGATACGCAGTATTTT. The V call is TRBV5-6, the J call TRBJ2-3; D is possibly TRBD1 (6 bases). V was cut by 9 bases and J by 1 base, with 15 bases left in between. The CDR3 runs to 14 residues. The V gene's germline CDR1 is SGHDT and CDR2 YYEEEE.